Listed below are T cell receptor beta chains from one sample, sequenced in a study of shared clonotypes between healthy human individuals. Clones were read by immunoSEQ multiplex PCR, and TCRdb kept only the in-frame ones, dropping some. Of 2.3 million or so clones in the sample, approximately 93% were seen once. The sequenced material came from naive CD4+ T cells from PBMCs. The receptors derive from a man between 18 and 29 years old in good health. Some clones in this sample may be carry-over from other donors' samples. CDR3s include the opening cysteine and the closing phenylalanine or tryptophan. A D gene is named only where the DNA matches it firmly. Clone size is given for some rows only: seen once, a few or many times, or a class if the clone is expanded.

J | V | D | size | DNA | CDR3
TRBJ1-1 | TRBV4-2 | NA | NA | TGTGCCAGCAGCCAAGATCCGGGGGGTCGCGCTGAAGCTTTCTTT | CASSQDPGGRAEAFF
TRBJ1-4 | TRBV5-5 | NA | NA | TGTGCCAGCAGCTTGTCGGCAGGGGCAGTTGAAAAACTGTTTTTT | CASSLSAGAVEKLFF
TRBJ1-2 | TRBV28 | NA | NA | TGTGCCAGCAGTTTTATTACCGGGCCCGGGGGCTACACCTTC | CASSFITGPGGYTF
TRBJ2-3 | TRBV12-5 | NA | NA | TGTGCTAGTGGTTTAGCGGGCACAGATACGCAGTATTTT | CASGLAGTDTQYF
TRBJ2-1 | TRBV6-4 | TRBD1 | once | TGTGCCAGCACCCGGGACAGGGGTTACAATGAGCAGTTCTTC | CASTRDRGYNEQFF
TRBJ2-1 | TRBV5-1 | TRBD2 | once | TGCGCCAGCAGCGATATATTGCCTAGCGGGATTACTGAGCAGTTCTTC | CASSDILPSGITEQFF
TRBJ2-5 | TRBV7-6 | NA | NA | TGTGCCAGCAGCTTTGGGGACATCGGAGAGACCCAGTACTTC | CASSFGDIGETQYF
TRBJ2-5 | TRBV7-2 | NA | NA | TGTGCCAGCAGCTACCAAGGGGGGAACCTTGAGACCCAGTACTTC | CASSYQGGNLETQYF
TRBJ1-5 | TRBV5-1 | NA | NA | TGCGCCAGCAGCTTCGGGGACCTCGAGCCCCAGCATTTT | CASSFGDLEPQHF
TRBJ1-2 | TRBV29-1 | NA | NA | TGCAGCGTTTCTGGCTACACCTTC | CSVSGYTF
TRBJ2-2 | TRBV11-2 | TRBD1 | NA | TGTGCCAGCAGCTTAGTGCGGACAGGGGGCTCCGGGGAGCTGTTTTTT | CASSLVRTGGSGELFF
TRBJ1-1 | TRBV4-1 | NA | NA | TGCGCCAGCAGCCAAGAAGGTGATGGGGGGACTGAAGCTTTCTTT | CASSQEGDGGTEAFF
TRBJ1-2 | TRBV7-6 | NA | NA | TGTGCCAGCAGCCCCAGGAGTAATTATGGCTACACCTTC | CASSPRSNYGYTF
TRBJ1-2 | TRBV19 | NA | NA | TGTGCCAGTAGTATGGGGCAGGGCTATGGCTACACCTTC | CASSMGQGYGYTF
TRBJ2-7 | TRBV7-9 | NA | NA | TGTGCCAGCAGCTTAGGCTCGAGAGTGGCCCTAAGGACCTACGAGCAGTACTTC | CASSLGSRVALRTYEQYF
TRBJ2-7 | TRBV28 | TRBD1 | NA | TGTGCCAGCAGTTTACGACGTCAGGGGGCCTACGAGCAGTACTTC | CASSLRRQGAYEQYF
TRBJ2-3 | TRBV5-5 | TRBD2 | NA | TGTGCCAGCAGCTTGCCTAGCGGGGTCACAGATACGCAGTATTTT | CASSLPSGVTDTQYF
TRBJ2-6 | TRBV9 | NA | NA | TGTGCCAGCAGCGTAGGAGGGGGGCCCGTCTCTGGGGCCAACGTCCTGACTTTC | CASSVGGGPVSGANVLTF
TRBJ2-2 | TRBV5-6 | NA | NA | TGTGCCAGCAGTAGGGACGGGAACACCGGGGAGCTGTTTTTT | CASSRDGNTGELFF
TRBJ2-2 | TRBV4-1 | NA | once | TGCGCCAGCAGCCAAGGCCCCCGGGCAGGGCGGACCGGGGAGCTGTTTTTT | CASSQGPRAGRTGELFF
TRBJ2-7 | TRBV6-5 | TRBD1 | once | TGTGCCAGCAGCACAACAACAGGGGGCCACGAGCAGTACTTC | CASSTTTGGHEQYF
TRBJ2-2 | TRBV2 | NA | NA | TGTGCCAGTAAGGGGTTCGCGAACACCGGGGAGCTGTTTTTT | CASKGFANTGELFF
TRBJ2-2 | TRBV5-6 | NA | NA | TGTGCCAGCAGCTTTTTGTCGGAGCTGTTTTTT | CASSFLSELFF
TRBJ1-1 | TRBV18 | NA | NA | TGTGCCAGCTCACTGTCAGGGGTTATGAACACTGAAGCTTTCTTT | CASSLSGVMNTEAFF
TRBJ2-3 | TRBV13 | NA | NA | TGTGCCAGCAGCCCCCTGACACCTTCCCGCACAGATACGCAGTATTTT | CASSPLTPSRTDTQYF
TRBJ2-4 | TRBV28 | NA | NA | TGTGCCAGCAGTTCCGGACGGCGGGACATTCAGTACTTC | CASSSGRRDIQYF
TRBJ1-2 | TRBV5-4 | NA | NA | TGTGCCAGCAGCTTGGTTCGGACGGGCTATGGCTACACCTTC | CASSLVRTGYGYTF
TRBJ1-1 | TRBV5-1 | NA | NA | TGCGCCAGCAGCTTGGTTGCCGGCACAGGTACTGAAGCTTTCTTT | CASSLVAGTGTEAFF
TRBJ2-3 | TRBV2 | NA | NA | TGTGCCAGCAGTGACGGCCCTAGCACAGATACGCAGTATTTT | CASSDGPSTDTQYF
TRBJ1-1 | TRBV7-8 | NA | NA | TGTGCCAGCAGCTTAGGATACAGGGCACCCGAAGCTTTCTTT | CASSLGYRAPEAFF
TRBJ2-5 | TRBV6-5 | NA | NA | TGTGCCAGCAGTTACTATACAGGAGAGACCCAGTACTTC | CASSYYTGETQYF
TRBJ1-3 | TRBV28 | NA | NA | TGTGCCAGCACCCTTCGGGCTGGAAACACCATATATTTT | CASTLRAGNTIYF
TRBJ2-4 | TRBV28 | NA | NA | TGTGCCAGCAGTCCCTCGGGCGCCATAGCCAAAAACATTCAGTACTTC | CASSPSGAIAKNIQYF
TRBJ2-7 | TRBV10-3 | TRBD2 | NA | TGTGCCATCAAGGATATAGCGGGAGCCTACGAGCAGTACTTC | CAIKDIAGAYEQYF
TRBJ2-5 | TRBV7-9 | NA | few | TGTGCCAGCAGCCCGGGTGGAGGGAAGGGGACCCAGTACTTC | CASSPGGGKGTQYF
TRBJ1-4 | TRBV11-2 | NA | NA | TGTGCCAGCAGCTCCACTACCCTGACGGACCTCTATGAAAAACTGTTTTTT | CASSSTTLTDLYEKLFF
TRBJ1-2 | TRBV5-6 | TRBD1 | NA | TGTGCCAGCAGCGTGGATACAGGGGTAGTTAACTATGGCTACACCTTC | CASSVDTGVVNYGYTF
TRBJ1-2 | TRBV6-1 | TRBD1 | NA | TGTGCCAGCAGCGGGACAGGGAACTATGGCTACACCTTC | CASSGTGNYGYTF
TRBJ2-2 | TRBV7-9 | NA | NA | TGTGCCAGCAGCTCATACGAGGCCGGGGAGCTGTTTTTT | CASSSYEAGELFF
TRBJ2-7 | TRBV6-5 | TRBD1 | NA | TGTGCCAGCAGTTACTCGGGGACAGGGGAGTACGAGCAGTACTTC | CASSYSGTGEYEQYF
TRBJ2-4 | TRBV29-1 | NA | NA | TGCAGCGTTGGGGGACTAGCCAAAAACATTCAGTACTTC | CSVGGLAKNIQYF
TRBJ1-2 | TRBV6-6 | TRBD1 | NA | TGTGCCAGCAGTCCCCGGACAGGGGAGGATAATGGCTACACCTTC | CASSPRTGEDNGYTF
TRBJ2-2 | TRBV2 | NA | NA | TGTGCCAGCAGTCTGGTAGAGTCAGGCGGGGAGCTGTTTTTT | CASSLVESGGELFF